The TCR beta chain under discussion was sequenced for a study of CXCR3-negative and CXCR3-positive naive CD8 T cells. Study conclusions and caveats: Comparison of naive cells showed more hydrophobic TRB CDR3s in CXCR3-positive than in CXCR3-negative naive cells. Naive CXCR3-positive and CXCR3-negative cells shared similar TRBV-TRBJ usage, unlike memory cells. Diversity in memory CD8+ cells fell much lower than the comparably high levels seen in both naive subsets.

TRB cDNA was prepared as libraries by UMI-labeled 5' RACE. From its re-call of the 5' RACE reads, TCRdb lists each CDR3 protein once, without DNA. Its clone listing holds tens of thousands of distinct CDR3 sequences. This CDR3 region has 13 residues. Germline V gene sequence: CDR1 SQVTM, CDR2 ANQGSEA. Worth noting for this clonotype: What it recognizes is unknown.

Triplicate sorts of some 300,000 cells per CD8+ subset. The TCR was taken from a human donor in good health. Some clones in this sample may be carry-over from other donors' samples. Sequenced: naive CXCR3- CD8+ T cells from blood. Subset denoted: CD45RO-CCR7+CD27+CD95- naive CD8+ T cells lacking CXCR3 (TNR3-). This chain uses TRBV29-1 with TRBJ2-1; lacking DNA, the TRBD1 call made by TCRdb goes unchecked. Here the CDR3 reads CSGQGQGVNEQFF.